The entry that follows covers one TCR beta chain sequence. The antigen remains unidentified. This entry is derived from a study of cytomegalovirus exposure and HLA in healthy donors. Overall study: Among the 398 donors who were genotyped, roughly 85% fell in the genetic ancestry cluster that is associated with self-reported Caucasian donors.

Both 60 Vbeta primers and 13 Jbeta primers went into the PCR. Assay used: immunoSEQ multiplex PCR; TCRdb lists only in-frame clones, some missing. Recorded here are about 140,000 clones; the top ten clones represent approximately 2.4%. Study outcomes and limitations: High sensitivity and specificity were reportedly achieved when the classifier diagnosed cytomegalovirus status.

Germline V gene sequence: CDR1 SGDLS, CDR2 YYNGEE. The CDR3 runs 15 residues. The V gene lost 3 bases and the J gene lost 0 bases, with 13 bases spanning the gap. The specimen sequenced was PBMCs. The source is a man aged 35 to 55 in good health and CMV-seronegative. The chain carries TRBV9 and TRBJ2-7, with a weak D call TRBD1 (6 bases). The CDR3 DNA reads as TGTGCCAGCAGCGAGGGGGACCGGAGCTCCTACGAGCAGTACTTC. As protein: CASSEGDRSSYEQYF.